These T cell receptor beta chains were read from a single sample in a study of blood T cell repertoires in COVID-19. Libraries were prepared by immunoSEQ multiplex PCR; TCRdb keeps only in-frame clonotypes and omits some of them. The table has 490,000 or so clones, 70% to 90% seen once. Sequenced input: PBMCs or T cells enriched from blood (not recorded which). The receptors come from a woman aged 55-70 years who had recovered from COVID-19. Each CDR3 is given with its conserved first and last residue. Each record gives: V gene, clone size, J gene, D gene, CDR3 DNA, CDR3 protein. The D gene is left open where the match is weak. Clone size appears in some rows only: once, few, many, or a class for an expanded clone.

V gene: TRBV20-1
clone size: .
J gene: TRBJ2-5
D gene: TRBD2
CDR3 DNA: TGCAGTGCTAGTGGGACTAGCGGGGGGCTCAAGGTGCCACAAGAGACCCAGTACTTC
CDR3 protein: CSASGTSGGLKVPQETQYF

V gene: TRBV27
clone size: .
J gene: TRBJ2-3
D gene: TRBD1
CDR3 DNA: TGTGCCAGCAGTTTAAAAGGATCAGGACAGGGATTCACAGATACGCAGTATTTT
CDR3 protein: CASSLKGSGQGFTDTQYF

V gene: TRBV27
clone size: .
J gene: TRBJ1-1
D gene: .
CDR3 DNA: TGTGCCAGCAGCCCGGACAGATTGAACACTGAAGCTTTCTTT
CDR3 protein: CASSPDRLNTEAFF

V gene: TRBV5-1
clone size: .
J gene: TRBJ1-4
D gene: TRBD1
CDR3 DNA: TGCGCCAGCAACGAGGGGGCGGGTGGAGAAAAACTGTTTTTT
CDR3 protein: CASNEGAGGEKLFF

V gene: TRBV7-9
clone size: .
J gene: TRBJ1-2
D gene: TRBD1
CDR3 DNA: TGTGCCAGCAGCGCTGGACAGGGCGGCTATGGCTACACCTTC
CDR3 protein: CASSAGQGGYGYTF

V gene: TRBV5-1
clone size: .
J gene: TRBJ2-1
D gene: .
CDR3 DNA: TGCGCCAGCAGCTTGAGCAGGGCCTACAATGAGCAGTTCTTC
CDR3 protein: CASSLSRAYNEQFF

V gene: TRBV27
clone size: .
J gene: TRBJ1-2
D gene: TRBD1
CDR3 DNA: TGTGCCAGTGGCGACAGGGATTGGGGCTACACCTTC
CDR3 protein: CASGDRDWGYTF

V gene: TRBV6-5
clone size: .
J gene: TRBJ1-2
D gene: TRBD1
CDR3 DNA: TGTGCCAGCAGTTACACGAACAGGGGTGGAGGCTACACCTTC
CDR3 protein: CASSYTNRGGGYTF

V gene: TRBV11-2
clone size: .
J gene: TRBJ1-2
D gene: .
CDR3 DNA: TGTGCCAGCAGCTCCAGGACGGGAGATTATGGCTACACCTTC
CDR3 protein: CASSSRTGDYGYTF

V gene: TRBV4-1
clone size: once
J gene: TRBJ2-4
D gene: .
CDR3 DNA: TGCGCCAGCAGCCAATTAGGGCAGGGCAAAGCCAAAAACATTCAGTACTTC
CDR3 protein: CASSQLGQGKAKNIQYF

V gene: TRBV4-2
clone size: .
J gene: TRBJ2-2
D gene: TRBD2
CDR3 DNA: TGTGCCAGCAGCACACGGACTAGCAGGGGGGAGCTGTTTTTT
CDR3 protein: CASSTRTSRGELFF

V gene: TRBV29-1
clone size: .
J gene: TRBJ1-5
D gene: .
CDR3 DNA: TGCAGCGCCCCCTCATCCAGGGGATACCGTTATAGCAATCAGCCCCAGCATTTT
CDR3 protein: CSAPSSRGYRYSNQPQHF

V gene: TRBV5-5
clone size: .
J gene: TRBJ1-6
D gene: TRBD1
CDR3 DNA: TGTGCCAGCAGCCCCTACAGGGGCTATAATTCACCCCTCCACTTT
CDR3 protein: CASSPYRGYNSPLHF

V gene: TRBV4-2
clone size: .
J gene: TRBJ1-6
D gene: TRBD1
CDR3 DNA: TGTGCCAGCAGCCAAGCCCCAAGGGGGCAGGGGATCGATTCACCCCTCCACTTT
CDR3 protein: CASSQAPRGQGIDSPLHF

V gene: TRBV18
clone size: .
J gene: TRBJ1-4
D gene: .
CDR3 DNA: TGTGCCAGCTCACCAGGCAGGGCAGCTAATGAAAAACTGTTTTTT
CDR3 protein: CASSPGRAANEKLFF

V gene: TRBV10-3
clone size: .
J gene: TRBJ1-1
D gene: TRBD1
CDR3 DNA: TGTGCCATCAGACGGACAGGCCCAACTTTGAACACTGAAGCTTTCTTT
CDR3 protein: CAIRRTGPTLNTEAFF

V gene: TRBV15
clone size: .
J gene: TRBJ1-2
D gene: .
CDR3 DNA: TGTGCCACCAGCAGAGAGGGACATTTCCTAAATGGCTACACCTTC
CDR3 protein: CATSREGHFLNGYTF

V gene: TRBV19
clone size: .
J gene: TRBJ1-5
D gene: .
CDR3 DNA: TGTGCCAGTAGTGCGGACAGCTATAGCAATCAGCCCCAGCATTTT
CDR3 protein: CASSADSYSNQPQHF

V gene: TRBV10-1
clone size: .
J gene: TRBJ2-3
D gene: .
CDR3 DNA: TGCGCCAGCAGTGAGGGGAGGGGGGGGCAAGCAGATACGCAGTATTTT
CDR3 protein: CASSEGRGGQADTQYF

V gene: TRBV5-1
clone size: .
J gene: TRBJ1-2
D gene: TRBD1
CDR3 DNA: TGCGCCAGCAGCTTGGGGGACAGGACTAACTATGGCTACACCTTC
CDR3 protein: CASSLGDRTNYGYTF

V gene: TRBV5-6
clone size: .
J gene: TRBJ2-7
D gene: TRBD1
CDR3 DNA: TGTGCCAGCAGCTTTACTCAGGGGGACGAGCAGTACTTC
CDR3 protein: CASSFTQGDEQYF

V gene: TRBV7-2
clone size: .
J gene: TRBJ2-2
D gene: .
CDR3 DNA: TGTGCCAGCAGCTTATCCCGCTTGGGACAGGAGCTGTTTTTT
CDR3 protein: CASSLSRLGQELFF

V gene: TRBV3-1/TRBV3-2
clone size: .
J gene: TRBJ2-3
D gene: TRBD1
CDR3 DNA: TGTGCCAGCAGCCGACAGGGGCTAGATACGCAGTATTTT
CDR3 protein: CASSRQGLDTQYF

V gene: TRBV25-1
clone size: .
J gene: TRBJ2-1
D gene: .
CDR3 DNA: TGTGCCAGCAGCTCCCTAGGGGCCAATGAGCAGTTCTTC
CDR3 protein: CASSSLGANEQFF

V gene: TRBV5-4
clone size: .
J gene: TRBJ1-4
D gene: TRBD1
CDR3 DNA: TGTGCCAGCAGCTGGTCGACAGGGGGAAGTGAAAAACTGTTTTTT
CDR3 protein: CASSWSTGGSEKLFF

V gene: TRBV13
clone size: .
J gene: TRBJ2-4
D gene: TRBD1
CDR3 DNA: TGTGCCAGCAGCGGGACAGGGAGGACCAAAAACATTCAGTACTTC
CDR3 protein: CASSGTGRTKNIQYF

V gene: TRBV21-1
clone size: .
J gene: TRBJ2-1
D gene: .
CDR3 DNA: TGTGCCAGCAGCAAAATTAATAGGGGATCCTACAATGAGCAGTTCTTC
CDR3 protein: CASSKINRGSYNEQFF

V gene: TRBV4-1
clone size: .
J gene: TRBJ1-6
D gene: .
CDR3 DNA: TGCGCCAGCAGCCAAGATTCGGAGCGGACCTATAATTCACCCCTCCACTTT
CDR3 protein: CASSQDSERTYNSPLHF

V gene: TRBV6-5
clone size: .
J gene: TRBJ2-7
D gene: TRBD1
CDR3 DNA: TGTGCCAGCTCTTTGGACAGGAGCTCCTACGAGCAGTACTTC
CDR3 protein: CASSLDRSSYEQYF

V gene: TRBV2
clone size: .
J gene: TRBJ1-6
D gene: .
CDR3 DNA: TGTGCCAGCAGTGAAGGCCAGGGTGGTAATTCACCCCTCCACTTT
CDR3 protein: CASSEGQGGNSPLHF

V gene: TRBV20-1
clone size: .
J gene: TRBJ2-3
D gene: .
CDR3 DNA: TGCAGTGCTAGGGACTACACGCAGTATTTT
CDR3 protein: CSARDYTQYF

V gene: TRBV6-5
clone size: .
J gene: TRBJ1-2
D gene: .
CDR3 DNA: TGTGCCAGCAGGGCCCAGACAGGAAACTATGGCTACACCTTC
CDR3 protein: CASRAQTGNYGYTF

V gene: TRBV24-1
clone size: .
J gene: TRBJ2-1
D gene: TRBD1
CDR3 DNA: TGTGCCACCAGTGACCTGATCCCGGGACAGGGGTACAATGAGCAGTTCTTC
CDR3 protein: CATSDLIPGQGYNEQFF

V gene: TRBV6-5
clone size: .
J gene: TRBJ1-5
D gene: TRBD1
CDR3 DNA: TGTGCCAGCACCCAACAGGGGATCAGCAATCAGCCCCAGCATTTT
CDR3 protein: CASTQQGISNQPQHF

V gene: TRBV18
clone size: .
J gene: TRBJ2-5
D gene: TRBD1
CDR3 DNA: TGTGCCAGCTCACCGCTACAGGGGGCCCAAGAGACCCAGTACTTC
CDR3 protein: CASSPLQGAQETQYF

V gene: TRBV3-1/TRBV3-2
clone size: .
J gene: TRBJ1-6
D gene: .
CDR3 DNA: TGTGCCAGCAGCCAGATTTGGGGGGGGAATTCACCCCTCCACTTT
CDR3 protein: CASSQIWGGNSPLHF

V gene: TRBV5-1
clone size: .
J gene: TRBJ1-5
D gene: .
CDR3 DNA: TGCGCCAGCAGCTTGGTGGCAGGTAATCAGCCCCAGCATTTT
CDR3 protein: CASSLVAGNQPQHF

V gene: TRBV3-1/TRBV3-2
clone size: .
J gene: TRBJ2-3
D gene: TRBD2
CDR3 DNA: TGTGCCAGCAGCCCGACTAGCGGCGCAGATACGCAGTATTTT
CDR3 protein: CASSPTSGADTQYF

V gene: TRBV14
clone size: .
J gene: TRBJ1-3
D gene: TRBD1
CDR3 DNA: TGTGCCAGCAGCTTAACCGGGACAGGGGGCCCCTCTGGAAACACCATATATTTT
CDR3 protein: CASSLTGTGGPSGNTIYF

V gene: TRBV19
clone size: once
J gene: TRBJ1-1
D gene: TRBD1
CDR3 DNA: TGTGCCAGTAAGGGACAGGGTAGCACTGAAGCTTTCTTT
CDR3 protein: CASKGQGSTEAFF

V gene: TRBV11-2
clone size: .
J gene: TRBJ2-3
D gene: TRBD1
CDR3 DNA: TGTGCCAGCAGCTCATTACAGGGGGCAATAGATACGCAGTATTTT
CDR3 protein: CASSSLQGAIDTQYF

V gene: TRBV2
clone size: .
J gene: TRBJ2-1
D gene: .
CDR3 DNA: TGTGCCAGCAGGGCCAGGGATCGGCAGTTCTTC
CDR3 protein: CASRARDRQFF

V gene: TRBV6-5
clone size: .
J gene: TRBJ1-3
D gene: .
CDR3 DNA: TGTGCCAGCAAGGCGGGAGGTGGAAACACCATATATTTT
CDR3 protein: CASKAGGGNTIYF

V gene: TRBV7-2
clone size: .
J gene: TRBJ1-4
D gene: .
CDR3 DNA: TGTGCCAGCAGCTCACAGGGCACTAATGAAAAACTGTTTTTT
CDR3 protein: CASSSQGTNEKLFF

V gene: TRBV2
clone size: .
J gene: TRBJ1-2
D gene: .
CDR3 DNA: TGTGCCAGCAGTGTTGAGGGCATGGGCTATGGCTACACCTTC
CDR3 protein: CASSVEGMGYGYTF

V gene: TRBV10-3
clone size: .
J gene: TRBJ2-5
D gene: .
CDR3 DNA: TGTGCCATCAGTGGCTGGGACTCTCAAGAGACCCAGTACTTC
CDR3 protein: CAISGWDSQETQYF

V gene: TRBV2
clone size: .
J gene: TRBJ1-5
D gene: TRBD1
CDR3 DNA: TGTGCCAGTAGAGACACAGGGGGCTTTCAGCCCCAGCATTTT
CDR3 protein: CASRDTGGFQPQHF

V gene: TRBV11-2
clone size: .
J gene: TRBJ1-2
D gene: .
CDR3 DNA: TGTGCCAGCAGCTTCGAGAGAGAATACTATGGCTACACCTTC
CDR3 protein: CASSFEREYYGYTF

V gene: TRBV25-1
clone size: .
J gene: TRBJ1-6
D gene: TRBD1
CDR3 DNA: TGTGCCATCTCCAGGGGACAGCCGCAATTCTGGGCCCTCCACTTT
CDR3 protein: CAISRGQPQFWALHF

V gene: TRBV7-9
clone size: .
J gene: TRBJ2-7
D gene: .
CDR3 DNA: TGTGCCAGCAGCCCCGTCCGTCCGTGGACAGAGCAGTACTTC
CDR3 protein: CASSPVRPWTEQYF

V gene: TRBV6-5
clone size: .
J gene: TRBJ1-2
D gene: .
CDR3 DNA: TGTGCCAGCAGTTACGCCCAGAGGGCTGGCTACACCTTC
CDR3 protein: CASSYAQRAGYTF

V gene: TRBV3-1/TRBV3-2
clone size: few
J gene: TRBJ2-1
D gene: TRBD2
CDR3 DNA: TGTGCCAGCAGCCAAGATCAGAGACTAGCGGGGGGCAGGGTTGAGCAGTTCTTC
CDR3 protein: CASSQDQRLAGGRVEQFF

V gene: TRBV9
clone size: .
J gene: TRBJ1-1
D gene: .
CDR3 DNA: TGTGCCAGCAGCGTAGGTCAGGGCTTGAACACTGAAGCTTTCTTT
CDR3 protein: CASSVGQGLNTEAFF

V gene: TRBV3-1/TRBV3-2
clone size: .
J gene: TRBJ2-1
D gene: .
CDR3 DNA: TGTGCCAGCAGCCAAGAAGCAGGCCGGCAGTTCTTC
CDR3 protein: CASSQEAGRQFF

V gene: TRBV10-3
clone size: .
J gene: TRBJ1-3
D gene: .
CDR3 DNA: TGTGCCATCAGTGAGTCGCCAGGGGTCCCCTCTGGAAACACCATATATTTT
CDR3 protein: CAISESPGVPSGNTIYF

V gene: TRBV3-1/TRBV3-2
clone size: .
J gene: TRBJ1-2
D gene: .
CDR3 DNA: TGTGCCAGCAGCCAAGATCTCCCAGTTAACTATGGCTACACCTTC
CDR3 protein: CASSQDLPVNYGYTF

V gene: TRBV5-1
clone size: .
J gene: TRBJ2-2
D gene: TRBD1
CDR3 DNA: TGCGCCAGCAGCGTCGGGACAGGGAACACCGGGGAGCTGTTTTTT
CDR3 protein: CASSVGTGNTGELFF